There are many counts of the clone carrying this TCR beta chain. CDR1 is MNHEY and CDR2 is SVGAGI in the germline V gene. This CDR3 comprises 14 residues. The V end lost 0 bases, the J end lost 3 bases, and 8 bases lay between the germline ends. This sample stems from a study of human T cells and chemical hapten exposure. Time point defined: pre-sensitization, week 0. As to treatment: therapeutic diphenylcyclopropenone sensitization with weekly scalp DPC. Via MiXCR, TCRdb re-called the RACE reads, giving one row per CDR3 protein. The sample comprises fewer than 70,000 distinct CDR3 sequences, approximately 9.9% of which are singletons, and roughly 5.3% rests with the top ten.

The clonotype was recovered from a woman in her forties or fifties with alopecia areata. Some clones in this sample may be carry-over from other donors' samples. This chain links TRBV6-5 with TRBJ2-5; D remains unclear. The source was whole blood, collected in connection with sensitization to the hapten diphenylcyclopropenone (DPC). CDR3 region: CASSYSGREETQYF. Written as DNA, the CDR3 is TGTGCCAGCAGTTACTCGGGTCGGGAAGAGACCCAGTACTTC.